This is a list of T cell receptor beta chains from one sample in a study of OX40 agonist ivuxolimab in advanced cancers. Clones were sequenced by immunoSEQ multiplex PCR, and TCRdb holds only the in-frame ones, with some missing. The table has some 50,000 clones, over 75% seen once; the top ten hold 1.5%. The sample in question was CD4+ or CD8+ T cells sorted from blood, obtained in a trial of the OX40 agonist ivuxolimab. The receptor set was obtained from an adult with an advanced solid tumor such as melanoma, head and neck, liver or kidney cancer. Both conserved end residues are part of each CDR3. Fields, in order: clone size, V gene, J gene, D gene, CDR3 protein, CDR3 DNA. The D gene is left open where the match is weak. Rows may omit the clone size; those that give it use once, few, many or a size class.

clone size: .; V gene: TRBV6-6; J gene: TRBJ2-7; D gene: .; CDR3 protein: CASSSNYEQYF; CDR3 DNA: TGTGCCAGCAGTTCCAACTACGAGCAGTACTTC
clone size: .; V gene: TRBV19; J gene: TRBJ1-4; D gene: .; CDR3 protein: CASSIPSTGHQEKLFF; CDR3 DNA: TGTGCCAGTAGTATCCCCTCTACGGGACACCAGGAAAAACTGTTTTTT
clone size: .; V gene: TRBV27; J gene: TRBJ2-1; D gene: .; CDR3 protein: CASSRKKGGVSSYEQFF; CDR3 DNA: TGTGCCAGCAGTCGAAAAAAGGGGGGAGTTTCGAGCTATGAGCAGTTCTTC
clone size: .; V gene: TRBV5-6; J gene: TRBJ1-2; D gene: .; CDR3 protein: CASSSGWGNYGYTF; CDR3 DNA: TGTGCCAGCAGCTCCGGGTGGGGGAACTATGGCTACACCTTC
clone size: .; V gene: TRBV11-1; J gene: TRBJ1-3; D gene: .; CDR3 protein: CASSLEGPSSGNTIYF; CDR3 DNA: TGTGCCAGCAGCTTAGAGGGGCCGAGCTCTGGAAACACCATATATTTT
clone size: .; V gene: TRBV2; J gene: TRBJ1-1; D gene: .; CDR3 protein: CASSGQSNTEAFF; CDR3 DNA: TGTGCCAGCAGTGGACAGTCGAACACTGAAGCTTTCTTT
clone size: .; V gene: TRBV4-3; J gene: TRBJ2-7; D gene: .; CDR3 protein: CASSQDEVQYF; CDR3 DNA: TGCGCCAGCAGCCAAGACGAGGTGCAGTACTTC
clone size: .; V gene: TRBV6-6; J gene: TRBJ1-3; D gene: .; CDR3 protein: CASSPRGSSGNTIYF; CDR3 DNA: TGTGCCAGCAGTCCCCGGGGGAGCTCTGGAAACACCATATATTTT
clone size: .; V gene: TRBV29-1; J gene: TRBJ2-5; D gene: .; CDR3 protein: CSVLVQIKETQYF; CDR3 DNA: TGCAGCGTTCTGGTACAGATAAAAGAGACCCAGTACTTC
clone size: .; V gene: TRBV5-1; J gene: TRBJ2-1; D gene: TRBD2; CDR3 protein: CASSLKLAGVQNEQFF; CDR3 DNA: TGCGCCAGCAGCTTGAAACTAGCGGGAGTGCAGAATGAGCAGTTCTTC
clone size: .; V gene: TRBV4-1; J gene: TRBJ1-2; D gene: TRBD1; CDR3 protein: CASSQSQQGFYGYTF; CDR3 DNA: TGCGCCAGCAGCCAAAGTCAACAGGGGTTCTATGGCTACACCTTC
clone size: .; V gene: TRBV6-5; J gene: TRBJ2-3; D gene: TRBD1; CDR3 protein: CATRWTGFTDTQYF; CDR3 DNA: TGTGCCACCAGGTGGACAGGGTTTACAGATACGCAGTATTTT
clone size: .; V gene: TRBV29-1; J gene: TRBJ1-2; D gene: .; CDR3 protein: CSVPRGFYGYTF; CDR3 DNA: TGCAGCGTTCCCCGCGGGTTCTATGGCTACACCTTC
clone size: .; V gene: TRBV9; J gene: TRBJ2-1; D gene: .; CDR3 protein: CASSVAPGAYNEQFF; CDR3 DNA: TGTGCCAGCAGCGTAGCTCCGGGGGCTTACAATGAGCAGTTCTTC
clone size: .; V gene: TRBV10-3; J gene: TRBJ2-7; D gene: .; CDR3 protein: CAISERQGRDEQYF; CDR3 DNA: TGTGCCATCAGTGAGCGGCAGGGGAGGGACGAGCAGTACTTC
clone size: few; V gene: TRBV19; J gene: TRBJ2-7; D gene: TRBD1; CDR3 protein: CASTGGASYEQYF; CDR3 DNA: TGTGCCAGTACAGGGGGCGCATCTTACGAGCAGTACTTC
clone size: .; V gene: TRBV5-1; J gene: TRBJ2-5; D gene: .; CDR3 protein: CASRPRWGQETQYF; CDR3 DNA: TGCGCCAGCAGACCTCGCTGGGGGCAAGAGACCCAGTACTTC
clone size: .; V gene: TRBV29-1; J gene: TRBJ2-7; D gene: TRBD2; CDR3 protein: CSVEEGTSGYEQYF; CDR3 DNA: TGCAGCGTTGAAGAAGGGACTAGCGGGTACGAGCAGTACTTC
clone size: .; V gene: TRBV7-9; J gene: TRBJ1-2; D gene: .; CDR3 protein: CASTSSGEGYGYTF; CDR3 DNA: TGTGCCAGCACCTCTTCGGGGGAGGGCTATGGCTACACCTTC
clone size: .; V gene: TRBV11-2; J gene: TRBJ2-3; D gene: .; CDR3 protein: CASSLNNQGRGDTQYF; CDR3 DNA: TGTGCCAGCAGTCTAAACAACCAGGGGCGGGGGGATACGCAGTATTTT
clone size: .; V gene: TRBV10-3; J gene: TRBJ1-3; D gene: .; CDR3 protein: CAISGTDSGNTIYF; CDR3 DNA: TGTGCCATCAGTGGGACAGATTCTGGAAACACCATATATTTT
clone size: few; V gene: TRBV6-6; J gene: TRBJ1-6; D gene: TRBD1; CDR3 protein: CASSGDRVSPLHF; CDR3 DNA: TGTGCCAGCAGCGGGGACAGGGTTTCACCCCTCCACTTT
clone size: .; V gene: TRBV4-2; J gene: TRBJ2-1; D gene: .; CDR3 protein: CASSPRGGNEQFF; CDR3 DNA: TGTGCCAGCAGCCCAAGGGGGGGCAATGAGCAGTTCTTC
clone size: .; V gene: TRBV19; J gene: TRBJ1-1; D gene: .; CDR3 protein: CASSIGGDTEAFF; CDR3 DNA: TGTGCCAGTAGTATAGGGGGAGATACTGAAGCTTTCTTT
clone size: .; V gene: TRBV10-3; J gene: TRBJ2-2; D gene: TRBD1; CDR3 protein: CAISRKGTADTGELFF; CDR3 DNA: TGTGCCATCAGTAGGAAAGGGACAGCGGACACCGGGGAGCTGTTTTTT
clone size: .; V gene: TRBV6-6; J gene: TRBJ1-1; D gene: .; CDR3 protein: CASSPTNSGNTEAFF; CDR3 DNA: TGTGCCAGCAGTCCTACAAATTCAGGAAACACTGAAGCTTTCTTT
clone size: .; V gene: TRBV19; J gene: TRBJ2-7; D gene: .; CDR3 protein: CASSTGRREQYF; CDR3 DNA: TGTGCCAGTAGTACCGGACGACGGGAGCAGTACTTC
clone size: .; V gene: TRBV6-1; J gene: TRBJ2-3; D gene: .; CDR3 protein: CASRGDTQYF; CDR3 DNA: TGTGCCAGCAGGGGAGATACGCAGTATTTT
clone size: few; V gene: TRBV6-6; J gene: TRBJ1-2; D gene: TRBD1; CDR3 protein: CASGTGGRYGYTF; CDR3 DNA: TGTGCCAGCGGGACAGGGGGCCGCTATGGCTACACCTTC
clone size: .; V gene: TRBV29-1; J gene: TRBJ1-2; D gene: .; CDR3 protein: CSVEGGPGLYGYTF; CDR3 DNA: TGCAGCGTTGAGGGGGGACCGGGCCTTTACGGCTACACCTTC
clone size: once; V gene: TRBV19; J gene: TRBJ2-3; D gene: .; CDR3 protein: CASSTQGNTQYF; CDR3 DNA: TGTGCCAGTTCGACCCAGGGGAATACGCAGTATTTT
clone size: .; V gene: TRBV9; J gene: TRBJ2-2; D gene: .; CDR3 protein: CASSADYGELFF; CDR3 DNA: TGTGCCAGCAGCGCGGATTACGGGGAGCTGTTTTTT
clone size: once; V gene: TRBV7-2; J gene: TRBJ2-3; D gene: TRBD1; CDR3 protein: CASSLTGGTDTQYF; CDR3 DNA: TGTGCCAGCAGCTTGACAGGGGGCACAGATACGCAGTATTTT
clone size: .; V gene: TRBV6-6; J gene: TRBJ2-7; D gene: .; CDR3 protein: CASSSLGGPSSYEQYF; CDR3 DNA: TGTGCCAGCAGTTCGCTCGGGGGGCCAAGCTCCTACGAGCAGTACTTC
clone size: .; V gene: TRBV5-1; J gene: TRBJ2-3; D gene: .; CDR3 protein: CASRDNQVGTQYF; CDR3 DNA: TGCGCCAGCAGGGATAACCAAGTTGGTACGCAGTATTTT
clone size: once; V gene: TRBV30; J gene: TRBJ2-7; D gene: .; CDR3 protein: CAWSSYTYEQYF; CDR3 DNA: TGTGCCTGGAGTTCTTATACCTACGAGCAGTACTTC
clone size: .; V gene: TRBV11-2; J gene: TRBJ1-1; D gene: .; CDR3 protein: CASSGQPNTEAFF; CDR3 DNA: TGTGCCAGCAGCGGGCAGCCTAACACTGAAGCTTTCTTT
clone size: .; V gene: TRBV5-4; J gene: TRBJ1-4; D gene: .; CDR3 protein: CASSLAGSNEKLFF; CDR3 DNA: TGTGCCAGCAGCTTGGCGGGGTCTAATGAAAAACTGTTTTTT
clone size: .; V gene: TRBV19; J gene: TRBJ2-6; D gene: .; CDR3 protein: CASSDPGQSDVLTF; CDR3 DNA: TGTGCCAGTAGTGATCCAGGACAGTCGGACGTCCTGACTTTC
clone size: few; V gene: TRBV7-9; J gene: TRBJ1-1; D gene: .; CDR3 protein: CASSFGGGGNTEAFF; CDR3 DNA: TGTGCCAGCAGCTTTGGGGGCGGCGGGAACACTGAAGCTTTCTTT
clone size: once; V gene: TRBV7-6; J gene: TRBJ2-3; D gene: .; CDR3 protein: CASSLEDRVGAITDTQYF; CDR3 DNA: TGTGCCAGCAGCTTAGAGGATAGAGTGGGGGCGATCACAGATACGCAGTATTTT
clone size: once; V gene: TRBV10-1; J gene: TRBJ1-3; D gene: .; CDR3 protein: CASSGSEAGNTIYF; CDR3 DNA: TGCGCCAGCAGCGGGTCGGAAGCTGGAAACACCATATATTTT
clone size: .; V gene: TRBV5-4; J gene: TRBJ2-1; D gene: TRBD2; CDR3 protein: CASSLDSGSWYEQFF; CDR3 DNA: TGTGCCAGCAGCTTGGATAGCGGGAGTTGGTATGAGCAGTTCTTC
clone size: .; V gene: TRBV28; J gene: TRBJ1-5; D gene: .; CDR3 protein: CASRQGFQPQHF; CDR3 DNA: TGTGCCAGCAGGCAGGGGTTTCAGCCCCAGCATTTT
clone size: .; V gene: TRBV5-4; J gene: TRBJ2-7; D gene: TRBD1; CDR3 protein: CASSWSTGGTYEQYF; CDR3 DNA: TGTGCCAGCAGCTGGTCGACAGGGGGCACCTACGAGCAGTACTTC
clone size: .; V gene: TRBV5-8; J gene: TRBJ2-7; D gene: .; CDR3 protein: CASSVRGSYEQYF; CDR3 DNA: TGTGCCAGCAGCGTCAGGGGCTCCTACGAGCAGTACTTC
clone size: .; V gene: TRBV6-5; J gene: TRBJ2-2; D gene: .; CDR3 protein: CASRPREGVGELFF; CDR3 DNA: TGTGCCAGCAGACCCCGTGAAGGGGTCGGGGAGCTGTTTTTT
clone size: .; V gene: TRBV28; J gene: TRBJ1-4; D gene: .; CDR3 protein: CASSRGLGKLFF; CDR3 DNA: TGTGCCAGCAGCCGGGGGCTGGGAAAACTGTTTTTT
clone size: .; V gene: TRBV5-8; J gene: TRBJ2-1; D gene: .; CDR3 protein: CASSLGLLVRNEQFF; CDR3 DNA: TGTGCCAGCAGCTTGGGGCTTTTGGTTCGCAATGAGCAGTTCTTC
clone size: once; V gene: TRBV30; J gene: TRBJ1-3; D gene: .; CDR3 protein: CAWTTGWVGNTIYF; CDR3 DNA: TGTGCCTGGACGACCGGGTGGGTCGGAAACACCATATATTTT
clone size: .; V gene: TRBV5-1; J gene: TRBJ2-5; D gene: .; CDR3 protein: CASSLATRGGGETQYF; CDR3 DNA: TGCGCCAGCAGCTTGGCCACTAGAGGGGGTGGAGAGACCCAGTACTTC
clone size: .; V gene: TRBV11-3; J gene: TRBJ1-1; D gene: .; CDR3 protein: CASSFGGDTEAFF; CDR3 DNA: TGTGCCAGCAGCTTTGGTGGGGACACTGAAGCTTTCTTT
clone size: .; V gene: TRBV30; J gene: TRBJ2-2; D gene: TRBD2; CDR3 protein: CAWSGLAGNTGELFF; CDR3 DNA: TGTGCCTGGAGTGGGCTAGCGGGGAACACCGGGGAGCTGTTTTTT
clone size: .; V gene: TRBV5-5; J gene: TRBJ2-5; D gene: .; CDR3 protein: CASSNYRGQETQYF; CDR3 DNA: TGTGCCAGCAGCAATTATCGGGGCCAAGAGACCCAGTACTTC